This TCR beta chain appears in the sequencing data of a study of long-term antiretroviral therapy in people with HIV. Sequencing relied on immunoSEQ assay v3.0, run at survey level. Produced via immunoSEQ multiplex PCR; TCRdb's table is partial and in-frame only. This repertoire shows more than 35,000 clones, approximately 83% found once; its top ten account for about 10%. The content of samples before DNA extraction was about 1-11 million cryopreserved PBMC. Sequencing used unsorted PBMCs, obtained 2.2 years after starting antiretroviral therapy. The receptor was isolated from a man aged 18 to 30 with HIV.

CDR3 nucleotide sequence: TGTGCCAGCAGCTTAACCAGCCAGGGACTAGCGGGAGTTGAGACCCAGTACTTC. As protein: CASSLTSQGLAGVETQYF. This chain uses TRBV7-8 with TRBJ2-5, with 14 bases matching TRBD2. V lost 2 bases and J lost 5; bases outside the gene matches: 10. The CDR3 is 18 amino acids. Germline V gene sequence: CDR1 SGHVS, CDR2 FQNEAQ. Using reference TRBV7-8 and TRBJ2-5 for the parts outside the CDR3, the full variable domain is GAGVSQSPRYKVAKRGQDVALRCDPISGHVSLFWYQQALGQGPEFLTYFQNEAQLDKSGLPSDRFFAERPEGSVSTLKIQRTQQEDSAVYLCASSLTSQGLAGVETQYFGPGTRLLVL.